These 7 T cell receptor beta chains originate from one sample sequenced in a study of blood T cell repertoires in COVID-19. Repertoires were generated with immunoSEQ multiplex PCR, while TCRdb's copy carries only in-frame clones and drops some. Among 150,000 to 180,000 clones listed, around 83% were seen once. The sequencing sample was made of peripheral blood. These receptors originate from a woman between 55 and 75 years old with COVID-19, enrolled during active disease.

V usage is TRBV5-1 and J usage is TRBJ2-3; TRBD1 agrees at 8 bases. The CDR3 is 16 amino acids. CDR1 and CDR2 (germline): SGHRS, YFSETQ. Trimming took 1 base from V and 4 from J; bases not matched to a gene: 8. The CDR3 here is CASSLSIQGVSDTQYF. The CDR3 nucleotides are TGCGCCAGCAGCTTGAGTATACAGGGGGTTTCAGATACGCAGTATTTT. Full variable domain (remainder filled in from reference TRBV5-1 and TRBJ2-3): KAGVTQTPRYLIKTRGQQVTLSCSPISGHRSVSWYQQTPGQGLQFLFEYFSETQRNKGNFPGRFSGRQFSNSRSEMNVSTLELGDSALYLCASSLSIQGVSDTQYFGPGTRLTVL.

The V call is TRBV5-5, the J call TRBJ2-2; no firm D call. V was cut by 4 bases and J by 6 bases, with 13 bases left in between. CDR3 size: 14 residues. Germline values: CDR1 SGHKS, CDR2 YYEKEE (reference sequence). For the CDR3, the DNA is TGTGCCAGCAGCGGAACAGTTTCCGCCGGGGAGCTGTTTTTT. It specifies CASSGTVSAGELFF.

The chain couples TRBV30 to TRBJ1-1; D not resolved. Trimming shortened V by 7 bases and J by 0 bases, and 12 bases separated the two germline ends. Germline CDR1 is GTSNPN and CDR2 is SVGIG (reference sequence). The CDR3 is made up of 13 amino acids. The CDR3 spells CALRPGLNTEAFF. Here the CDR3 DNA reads TGTGCCTTGAGGCCAGGTTTGAACACTGAAGCTTTCTTT.

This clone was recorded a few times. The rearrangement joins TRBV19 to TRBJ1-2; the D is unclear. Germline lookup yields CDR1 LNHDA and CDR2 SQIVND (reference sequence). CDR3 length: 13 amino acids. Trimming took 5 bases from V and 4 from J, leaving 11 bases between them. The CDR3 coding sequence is TGTGCCAGTAGTGAACAGAAATTCTATGGCTACACCTTC. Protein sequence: CASSEQKFYGYTF.

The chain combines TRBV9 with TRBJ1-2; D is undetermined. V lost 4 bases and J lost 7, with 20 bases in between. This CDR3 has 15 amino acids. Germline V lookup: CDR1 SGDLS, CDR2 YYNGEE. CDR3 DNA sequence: TGTGCCAGCAGCCATCTTTCACCGGGGATGGGTGGCTACACCTTC. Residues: CASSHLSPGMGGYTF.

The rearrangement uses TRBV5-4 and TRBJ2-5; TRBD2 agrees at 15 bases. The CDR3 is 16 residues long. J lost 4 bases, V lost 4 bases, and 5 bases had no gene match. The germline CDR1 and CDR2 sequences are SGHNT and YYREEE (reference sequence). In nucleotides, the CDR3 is TGTGCCAGCAGCCTCCGGACTAGCGGGGGGGTAGAGACCCAGTACTTC. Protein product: CASSLRTSGGVETQYF.

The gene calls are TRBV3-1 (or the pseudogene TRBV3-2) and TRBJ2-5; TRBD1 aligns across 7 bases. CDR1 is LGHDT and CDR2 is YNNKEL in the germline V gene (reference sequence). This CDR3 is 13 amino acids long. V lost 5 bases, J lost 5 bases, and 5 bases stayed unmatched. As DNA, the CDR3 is TGTGCCAGCAGCTCAGGGGGATCGGAGACCCAGTACTTC. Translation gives CASSSGGSETQYF.